One and the same sample provided the 13 T cell receptor beta chains below, sequenced in a study of CDR3 diversity in severe acne (dated by TCRdb to about 2019). Preparation of the library involved PCR. The sequencer listed for this sample is Illumina HiSeq 2000. The public reads were quality trimmed at Q25 with fastp and then assembled into clones with MiXCR by TCRdb, keeping productive beta chains. Every CDR3 protein is listed once, alongside the most common genes and DNA of its rows. The table for this sample lists approximately 79,000 distinct CDR3 sequences; 45% to 55% of them were counted only once. The top ten clonotypes cover about a tenth of the sample. The sample was blood. The receptors were sampled from a male donor in good health, serving as a control.

Note on this clonotype: Likely a read error: the CDR3 ends without its conserved phenylalanine or tryptophan. This rearrangement joins TRBV7-2 to TRBJ2-7, with D perhaps matching TRBD2 (7 bases). The CDR3 has 11 residues. In germline, CDR1 is SGHTA, CDR2 FQGNSA. The V and J ends lost 5 bases and 7 bases respectively, with 9 bases between them. The CDR3 sequence: CASSEGGEQYL. The CDR3 DNA reads TGTGCCAGCAGCGAGGGGGGGGAGCAGTACCTC.

The chain links TRBV25-1 to TRBJ1-1; D gene unclear. The J call is in doubt because the DNA end fits TRBJ1-3 better. CDR1 is MGHDK and CDR2 is SYGVNS in the germline V gene. CDR3 length equals 15 residues. The CDR3 protein is CASRRFNGDGNTIYF. CDR3 sequence (DNA): TGTGCCAGCAGGCGGTTTAACGGGGATGGAAACACCATATATTTT.

This chain joins TRBV19 and TRBJ2-7, with 9 bases matching TRBD2. The DNA end lines up better with TRBJ2-1; the J call may be wrong. CDR3 length equals 17 residues. CDR1 LNHDA and CDR2 SQIVND come from the germline V gene (reference sequence). CDR3 nucleotides: TGTGCCAGTAGTACCAGGGCTAGCGGGATTCCATACAATGAGCAGTTCTTC. It yields the protein CASSTRASGIPYNEQFF.

The chain employs TRBV7-9 and TRBJ1-4; D tentatively reads TRBD1 or TRBD2 (5 bases each). The better agreement between TRBJ2-2 and the DNA end casts doubt on the J call. Germline V gives CDR1 SEHNR, CDR2 FQNEAQ (reference sequence). The CDR3 consists of 17 residues. The CDR3 here is CASSPTDTGAKSGELFF. The CDR3, as DNA: TGTGCCAGCAGCCCGACTGACACCGGGGCCAAGTCCGGGGAGCTGTTTTTT.

The chain joins TRBV7-8 to TRBJ2-5, with D unclear. V shed 5 bases and J shed 2 bases, with 12 bases lying between them. The CDR3 runs 14 residues. Germline V gene sequence: CDR1 SGHVS, CDR2 FQNEAQ. The CDR3 region has the DNA TGTGCCAGCAGCCTAATGTACGGACAAGAGACCCAGTACTTC. Protein: CASSLMYGQETQYF.

This chain connects TRBV15 to TRBJ1-2; no reliable D call. Between the trimmed V and J ends, which lost 1 base and 1 base, there was a span of 7 bases. The CDR3 covers 14 residues. CDR1 and CDR2 (germline): LNHNV, YYDKDF (reference sequence). The CDR3: CATSRVGVNYGYTF. DNA of the CDR3: TGTGCCACCAGCAGAGTTGGCGTTAACTATGGCTACACCTTC.

The chain employs TRBV5-1 and TRBJ2-1; 11 bases are shared with TRBD1. V dropped 1 base and J dropped 6; count of bases not matched to a gene: 3. The CDR3 is 15 residues long. Germline V gene data show CDR1 as SGHRS and CDR2 as YFSETQ. The CDR3 DNA is TGCGCCAGCAGCTTGAGGACAGGGGGCACCAATGAGCAGTTCTTC. This codes for CASSLRTGGTNEQFF. Together with reference TRBV5-1 and TRBJ2-1, the CDR3 gives the full variable domain: KAGVTQTPRYLIKTRGQQVTLSCSPISGHRSVSWYQQTPGQGLQFLFEYFSETQRNKGNFPGRFSGRQFSNSRSEMNVSTLELGDSALYLCASSLRTGGTNEQFFGPGTRLTVL.

Comments on this clonotype: The CDR3 carries no conserved terminal phenylalanine or tryptophan, so it likely arises from a read error. V gene TRBV7-2 combines with J gene TRBJ2-5; D unresolved. V was clipped by 1 base and J by 7 bases, with 10 bases between them. Germline CDR1 is SGHTA and CDR2 is FQGNSA. The CDR3 has 13 residues. The CDR3 nucleotides read TGTGCCAGCAGCTTAGGGTGGTTCGCGACCCAGTACTCC. Amino acid sequence: CASSLGWFATQYS.

J is TRBJ1-1 and V is TRBV5-1; D gene ambiguous. The CDR3 is made up of 13 amino acids. The V end was cut by 3 bases, the J end by 3 bases, with 9 bases between. Germline CDR1 is SGHRS and CDR2 is YFSETQ. The CDR3 coding sequence is TGCGCCAGCAGCTGGATGCCAGACACTGAAGCTTTCTTT. Translated, it gives CASSWMPDTEAFF.

This clonotype was seen a single time. CDR3 in DNA: TGTGCCAGCAGCTCCGCCAATGGGGTACACTACGAGCAGTACTTC. Translating gives CASSSANGVHYEQYF. The V call is TRBV7-9, the J call TRBJ2-7; no clear D gene. There are 15 residues in the CDR3. Between the trimmed V and J ends, which lost 4 bases and 3 bases, there was a span of 16 bases. The germline CDR1 and CDR2 sequences are SEHNR and FQNEAQ (reference sequence).

The chain links TRBV7-9 to TRBJ2-6; D tentatively fits TRBD1 or TRBD2 (5 bases each). Trimming shortened V by 6 bases and J by 0 bases, and 12 bases separated the two germline ends. This CDR3 is built from 16 residues. CDR1 is SEHNR and CDR2 is FQNEAQ in the germline V gene (reference sequence). Here the CDR3 DNA reads TGTGCCAGCAGTACCGGGACCTTCTCTGGGGCCAACGTCCTGACTTTC. Translating it yields CASSTGTFSGANVLTF.

Ten or more counts support this clonotype. The V call is TRBV5-1, the J call TRBJ2-5, with 7 bases that match TRBD1. This CDR3 region has 15 residues. Germline V gives CDR1 SGHRS, CDR2 YFSETQ. V lost 4 bases to trimming and J lost 0 bases; unmatched junction nucleotides: 6. The CDR3 spells CASSDGTENQETQYF. DNA for the CDR3: TGCGCCAGCAGCGACGGGACAGAAAACCAAGAGACCCAGTACTTC. Full variable domain (remainder filled in from reference TRBV5-1 and TRBJ2-5): KAGVTQTPRYLIKTRGQQVTLSCSPISGHRSVSWYQQTPGQGLQFLFEYFSETQRNKGNFPGRFSGRQFSNSRSEMNVSTLELGDSALYLCASSDGTENQETQYFGPGTRLLVL.

The V gene is TRBV25-1, the J gene TRBJ2-5, with 8 bases fitting TRBD2. The CDR3 is 16 amino acids. In germline, CDR1 is MGHDK, CDR2 SYGVNS. V lost 1 base and J lost 0; bases outside the gene matches: 4. CDR3 nucleotides: TGTGCCAGCAGTGAATTGGTAGCGGGGTACCAAGAGACCCAGTACTTC. This codes for CASSELVAGYQETQYF.